The text below deals with one T cell receptor (beta chain). This sample is part of a study of shared clonotypes between healthy human individuals. CDR3 length equals 17 residues. After removal of 4 bases from V and 5 bases from J, the junction contained 14 bases not matched to a gene. CDR1 SGHRS and CDR2 YFSETQ come from the germline V gene. TCRdb keeps only in-frame clones here, not all; method: immunoSEQ multiplex PCR. The sample carries 2,500,000 or so clones, 85% to 95% recorded once. The V gene is TRBV5-1, the J gene TRBJ2-1; 8 positions match TRBD2. Sequencing was performed on naive CD4+ T cells from PBMCs. Subset indicated: CD45RA+ positively selected. This clonotype originated in a man in his late teens or twenties in good health. Some clones in this sample may be carry-over from other donors' samples. CDR3 sequence: CASSPNLPGTRHNEQFF. The CDR3 nucleotides are TGCGCCAGCAGCCCTAACCTTCCGGGGACTAGGCACAATGAGCAGTTCTTC.